What follows are 20 T cell receptor beta chains derived from one specimen sequenced in a study of blood T cell repertoires in COVID-19. Method: immunoSEQ multiplex PCR; TCRdb's copy keeps in-frame clones and lacks some. The table shows about 49,000 clones, with around 82% occurring only once. Sample: peripheral blood. These receptor sequences come from a human donor in a cohort sampled during active COVID-19.

This chain joins TRBV3-1 (or the pseudogene TRBV3-2) and TRBJ1-3; perhaps TRBD1 as D (5 bases). Germline values: CDR1 LGHDT, CDR2 YNNKEL (reference sequence). The CDR3 is 14 amino acids. Trimming cost V 1 base and J 9 bases, with 13 bases left between them. The CDR3, as DNA: TGTGCCAGCAGCCAAGGGGGGGGTATGAGCACCATATATTTT. The encoded protein is CASSQGGGMSTIYF.

This chain uses TRBV7-3 with TRBJ1-3, with D possibly TRBD1 on 5 matching bases. Germline CDR1 SGHTA, CDR2 FQGTGA. V lost 3 bases to trimming and J lost 0 bases, with 12 bases between them. The CDR3 runs to 16 residues. The CDR3 sequence: CASSLGQPNSGNTIYF. The CDR3 nucleotides are TGTGCCAGCAGCTTGGGGCAGCCAAACTCTGGAAACACCATATATTTT.

V usage is TRBV4-1 and J usage is TRBJ1-4, with a weak D call TRBD1 (5 bases). Per the germline V gene, CDR1 is MGHRA and CDR2 is YSYEKL. The CDR3 covers 15 residues. The germline V and J ends were trimmed by 4 bases and 0 bases, with 9 bases remaining between them. CDR3 in amino acids: CASSLQATTNEKLFF. The CDR3 DNA reads as TGCGCCAGCAGCCTACAGGCTACAACTAATGAAAAACTGTTTTTT.

The J gene is TRBJ2-7, the V gene TRBV28; D gene unclear. Germline V lookup: CDR1 MDHEN, CDR2 SYDVKM. The V end lost 4 bases, the J end lost 2 bases, and 6 bases lay between the germline ends. The CDR3 is 12 residues long. CDR3 in amino acids: CASSSPAYEQYF. The CDR3 region has the DNA TGTGCCAGCAGTTCCCCGGCCTACGAGCAGTACTTC.

This chain links TRBV6-5 with TRBJ1-2; perhaps TRBD1 as D (6 bases). Germline CDR1 is MNHEY and CDR2 is SVGAGI. Trimming stripped 9 bases from V and 8 bases from J, with 19 bases between. The CDR3 has 13 amino acids. The CDR3 region has the DNA TGTGCCAGTTCCCTTTTGGGGGCTGGAGGCTACACCTTC. As protein: CASSLLGAGGYTF.

V gene TRBV2 combines with J gene TRBJ1-3, with a weak D call TRBD1 (5 bases). Germline V CDR1 and CDR2: SNHLY, FYNNEI. The germline V and J ends were trimmed by 1 base and 0 bases, with 16 bases remaining between them. The CDR3 loop spans 18 amino acids. The DNA for the CDR3 is TGTGCCAGCAGTGAAGAGGGGTCGACAGTGATCTCTGGAAACACCATATATTTT. It yields the protein CASSEEGSTVISGNTIYF.

The chain carries TRBV27 and TRBJ2-5; 11 nucleotides agree with TRBD2. The CDR3 has 15 amino acids. The V gene's germline CDR1 is MNHEY and CDR2 SMNVEV (reference sequence). With V trimmed by 6 bases and J by 1 base, 4 bases remained unmatched. The DNA for the CDR3 is TGTGCCAGCAGCAAACTAGCGGGAGTCCAAGAGACCCAGTACTTC. Its protein product is CASSKLAGVQETQYF.

V gene TRBV12-3 or TRBV12-4 combines with J gene TRBJ2-7; 7 bases fit TRBD1. This CDR3 region has 13 residues. V shed 3 bases, J shed 5 bases, and the junction held 4 bases outside the gene matches. The CDR3 protein is CASSFRQGDEQYF. The CDR3 coding sequence is TGTGCCAGCAGTTTCCGCCAGGGGGACGAGCAGTACTTC.

V usage is TRBV2 and J usage is TRBJ2-6; D is unresolved. Trimming pared 6 bases from V and 0 bases from J, leaving 12 bases between. This CDR3 has 16 residues. Germline V CDR1 and CDR2: SNHLY, FYNNEI. The CDR3 bases are TGTGCCAGCAGCAAGGAGATAGCCTCTGGGGCCAACGTCCTGACTTTC. This translates into CASSKEIASGANVLTF.

The chain has TRBV5-4 and TRBJ1-1, with D hard to call. Trimming removed 2 bases at V and 0 bases at J, with 11 bases between. CDR1 is SGHNT, CDR2 YYREEE, per germline (reference sequence). The CDR3 is 15 amino acids. The CDR3 sequence is CASSFREGLNTEAFF. CDR3 DNA: TGTGCCAGCAGCTTTCGGGAAGGATTGAACACTGAAGCTTTCTTT.

The V gene is TRBV6-5, the J gene TRBJ1-1; TRBD1 matches 7 bases. Trimming took 6 bases from V and 4 from J; bases not matched to a gene: 11. The V gene's germline CDR1 is MNHEY and CDR2 SVGAGI. The CDR3 has 15 amino acids. The CDR3: CASRLHRGGVTEAFF. CDR3 sequence (DNA): TGTGCCAGCAGGTTGCACCGAGGGGGCGTCACTGAAGCTTTCTTT.

The V call is TRBV19, the J call TRBJ1-5, with 8 bases identical to TRBD1. The junction had 12 bases not matched to a gene; V was cut back by 4 bases and J by 7 bases. CDR3 size: 16 residues. Per germline, CDR1 LNHDA and CDR2 SQIVND (reference sequence). The CDR3 loop reads CASSKGDPGGRQPQHF. CDR3 sequence (DNA): TGTGCCAGTAGTAAAGGGGACCCAGGGGGCAGGCAGCCCCAGCATTTT.

The chain joins TRBV15 to TRBJ2-5, with D possibly matching TRBD2 (6 bases). Trimming pared 1 base from V and 3 bases from J, leaving 12 bases between. The CDR3 length is 15 residues. In germline, CDR1 is LNHNV, CDR2 YYDKDF (reference sequence). The CDR3 region is CATSRVGRGEETQYF. CDR3 bases: TGTGCCACCAGCAGAGTCGGGAGAGGGGAAGAGACCCAGTACTTC. Based on the CDR3 plus reference TRBV15 and TRBJ2-5, the full variable domain is DAMVIQNPRYQVTQFGKPVTLSCSQTLNHNVMYWYQQKSSQAPKLLFHYYDKDFNNEADTPDNFQSRRPNTSFCFLDIRSPGLGDTAMYLCATSRVGRGEETQYFGPGTRLLVL.

This chain joins TRBV3-1 (or the pseudogene TRBV3-2) and TRBJ1-2, with a weak D call TRBD1 (6 bases). CDR3 size: 16 residues. Germline V gene data show CDR1 as LGHDT and CDR2 as YNNKEL (reference sequence). Trimming pared 1 base from V and 3 bases from J, leaving 15 bases between. CDR3 sequence (DNA): TGTGCCAGCAGCCAAGTACAGACAGGCAATTACTATGGCTACACCTTC. Protein: CASSQVQTGNYYGYTF.

The chain has TRBV15 and TRBJ1-6; TRBD1 might be the D (5 bases). CDR3 length equals 15 residues. Germline CDR1 is LNHNV and CDR2 is YYDKDF (reference sequence). V was cut by 0 bases and J by 10 bases, with 13 bases left in between. CDR3 in DNA: TGTGCCACCAGCAGAGATCCTGAAGGGGTGTCACCCCTCCACTTT. Its protein is CATSRDPEGVSPLHF. The full variable domain, completed using reference TRBV15 and TRBJ1-6, is DAMVIQNPRYQVTQFGKPVTLSCSQTLNHNVMYWYQQKSSQAPKLLFHYYDKDFNNEADTPDNFQSRRPNTSFCFLDIRSPGLGDTAMYLCATSRDPEGVSPLHFGNGTRLTVT.

The sample holds a few counts of this clone. This chain links TRBV29-1 with TRBJ2-5; D possibly corresponds to TRBD2 (5 bases). With 5 bases removed from V and 5 bases from J, the gap between germline ends came to 6 bases. The CDR3 totals 10 residues. The V gene's germline CDR1 is SQVTM and CDR2 ANQGSEA. The CDR3 nucleotides read TGCAGCGTTAGGGAGGAGACCCAGTACTTC. Encoded protein: CSVREETQYF.

CDR3 DNA: TGTGCCAGCAGTGCTCAGACCGGACAGGGGGCAAGGGAGACCCAGTACTTC. Amino acids: CASSAQTGQGARETQYF. The genes are TRBV6-1 and TRBJ2-5, with 11 bases matching TRBD1. CDR1 and CDR2 from the germline V gene are MNHNS and SASEGT. This CDR3 comprises 17 residues. The junction had 12 bases not matched to a gene; V was cut back by 4 bases and J by 5 bases.

The CDR3 protein is CASSTSGPTGELFF. The CDR3 bases are TGTGCCAGTTCAACTAGCGGACCTACCGGGGAGCTGTTTTTT. The V gene is TRBV19, the J gene TRBJ2-2; 8 bases are a match to TRBD2. Trimming at V came to 8 bases and at J to 5 bases, leaving 7 bases not matched to a gene. Per germline, CDR1 LNHDA and CDR2 SQIVND (reference sequence). CDR3 length: 14 amino acids. Combining the CDR3 with reference TRBV19 and TRBJ2-2 gives the whole variable domain DGGITQSPKYLFRKEGQNVTLSCEQNLNHDAMYWYRQDPGQGLRLIYYSQIVNDFQKGDIAEGYSVSREKKESFPLTVTSAQKNPTAFYLCASSTSGPTGELFFGEGSRLTVL.

In its sample, this clone was seen a few times. The J gene is TRBJ2-7, the V gene TRBV20-1; 9 bases are shared with TRBD2. CDR1 DFQATT and CDR2 SNEGSKA come from the germline V gene (reference sequence). The CDR3 spans 15 residues. Germline trimming cut 3 bases from V and 6 bases from J; bases unmatched to any gene: 12. The CDR3 here is CSASPPIELAGEQYF. The CDR3 DNA is TGCAGTGCTAGTCCTCCTATCGAACTAGCGGGCGAGCAGTACTTC.

V is TRBV28 and J is TRBJ1-5; TRBD1 is a possible D gene (6 bases). In germline, CDR1 is MDHEN, CDR2 SYDVKM. V lost 4 bases to trimming and J lost 0 bases, with 10 bases between them. The CDR3 totals 15 residues. As DNA, the CDR3 is TGTGCCAGCAGTTGGACAGACGCTAGCAATCAGCCCCAGCATTTT. Amino acid sequence: CASSWTDASNQPQHF. Combining the CDR3 with reference TRBV28 and TRBJ1-5 gives the whole variable domain DVKVTQSSRYLVKRTGEKVFLECVQDMDHENMFWYRQDPGLGLRLIYFSYDVKMKEKGDIPEGYSVSREKKERFSLILESASTNQTSMYLCASSWTDASNQPQHFGDGTRLSIL.